The present T cell receptor beta chain was sequenced within a study of blood T cell repertoires in COVID-19. About the research overall: Whether acute or convalescent, the COVID-19 samples came from the United States, Italy and Spain.

Deletions cut 6 bases from V and 2 bases from J, with 13 bases between. This CDR3 spans 14 amino acids. The germline CDR1 and CDR2 sequences are MGHRA and YSYEKL. Authors' processing steps: Estimation of nucleated cell counts relied on the amplification of reference gene primers. Sequencing was performed with immunoSEQ multiplex PCR; in TCRdb, only in-frame clones are kept and a portion is missing. The V and J calls and clone size were taken over from that table, and D and trimming were inferred from the DNA. Of about 210,000 clones detected, 88% appear once; the ten largest clones hold roughly 2.4%.

V and J are TRBV4-1 and TRBJ1-2; D may be TRBD1 (5 bases). Material for sequencing was PBMCs or T cells enriched from blood (not recorded which). This TCR derives from a woman aged 40 to 50 with acute COVID-19. The CDR3 nucleotides read TGCGCCAGCAGGGAGGGGACGGTAAACTATGGCTACACCTTC. Its translation is CASREGTVNYGYTF.